This TCR beta chain was found in a study of T cell changes during pregnancy in multiple sclerosis. Profiling relied on immunoSEQ multiplex PCR, and the TCRdb table lists in-frame clones only, not all of them. The top ten hold 0.21% of the sample, which has tens of thousands of clones, approximately 94% seen once. The CDR3 has 13 amino acids. Germline V CDR1 and CDR2: SQVTM, ANQGSEA. Trimming cost V 8 bases and J 3 bases; bases outside gene matches: 5. Sequencing used CD4+ T cells from peripheral blood mononuclear cells, obtained before pregnancy. The J gene is TRBJ2-1, the V gene TRBV29-1, with 9 positions matching TRBD1. The receptor's source is a female donor with multiple sclerosis, enrolled in a pregnancy study. CDR3 loop: CSSRDRDYNEQFF. DNA for the CDR3: TGCAGCAGCCGGGACAGGGACTACAATGAGCAGTTCTTC.